The 9 T cell receptor beta chains reported below all come from one sample, sequenced in a study of CD8+CD57+ T cells in acquired aplastic anemia. Patients picked for sequencing had shown CD8+CD57+ cell expansion detected by flow cytometry. Genomic DNA templated the TCR beta VDJ and CDR3 profiling. Each CDR3 protein is one row after TCRdb ran MiXCR on the reads. The sample holds 200,000 to 300,000 distinct CDR3 sequences, around 82% seen once. The specimen sequenced was sorted CD4+, CD8+, or CD8+CD57+ T cells (not recorded which) from PBMCs. These receptors originate from a human donor with aplastic anemia.

The rearrangement joins TRBV9 to TRBJ2-1; D is unclear. The J call may be in error: the DNA end matches TRBJ2-3 better. The CDR3 spans 12 residues. Germline V gene data show CDR1 as SGDLS and CDR2 as YYNGEE. CDR3 nucleotides: TGTGCCAGCAGCGAACGTGCCAATACGCAGTATTTT. It specifies CASSERANTQYF.

This chain uses TRBV7-9 with TRBJ2-5; unclear D gene. The DNA matches TRBJ2-1 better at its end, which makes the J call doubtful. The CDR3 contains 16 residues. Germline V gene lookup returns CDR1 SEHNR and CDR2 FQNEAQ (reference sequence). The CDR3 DNA follows: TGTGCCAGCAGCTTTCAAAGAAGCGCGACGGGTGCTGAGCAGTTCTTC. Its translation is CASSFQRSATGAEQFF.

This clonotype was picked up a small number of times. CDR3 region: CASSFDITGGSDEQFF. CDR3 bases: TGTGCCAGCAGCTTTGATATAACAGGGGGGAGCGATGAGCAGTTCTTC. The chain combines TRBV11-3 with TRBJ2-1; 8 bases match TRBD1. Germline CDR1 and CDR2: SGHNT and YENEEA. The CDR3 consists of 16 residues. V lost 3 bases to trimming and J lost 8 bases; unmatched junction nucleotides: 12.

The J gene is TRBJ1-2, the V gene TRBV29-1; 7 positions agree with TRBD1. Germline CDR1 is SQVTM and CDR2 is ANQGSEA. The CDR3 has 13 residues. The V gene end was trimmed by 7 bases and the J gene end by 1 base; junction bases not matched to a gene: 6. CDR3 amino acids: CSARDSLNYGYTF. For the CDR3, the DNA is TGCAGCGCCCGGGACAGCCTTAACTATGGCTACACCTTC.

This clonotype has a single count. Because it lacks the conserved phenylalanine or tryptophan at the end, this CDR3 is likely a read error. Because the CDR3's place on the DNA is in doubt, the DNA is left out and the CDR3 is given as listed by TCRdb. V and J are TRBV7-2 and TRBJ2-4; the table gives TRBD2 as D, unverified against the DNA. The CDR3 is made up of 12 amino acids, end residues included. Germline assignment: CDR1 SGHTA and CDR2 FQGNSA. CDR3 residues: CASGGAGNIKDY.

On this clonotype itself: The junction departs from germline at one end; a sequencing error may be responsible. This chain connects TRBV7-9 to TRBJ2-2; a weak D match, TRBD2 (7 bases). Germline V gene data show CDR1 as SEHNR and CDR2 as FQNEAQ (reference sequence). The CDR3 runs to 15 residues. CDR3 in DNA: TGTGCTAGCACCCTCAGGGGAGGGGGAACGGGGGAGCTGTTTTTT. Translated, it gives CASTLRGGGTGELFF.

In regard to this clonotype: This CDR3 is missing its conserved last phenylalanine or tryptophan, likely due to a read error. The limits of the CDR3 on the DNA are not certain, so only TCRdb's listed CDR3 is given. The chain is built from TRBV7-9 and TRBJ2-5; TRBD1 is the table's D call and was not checked against the DNA. 12 amino acids form the CDR3, both terminal residues included. Germline V CDR1 and CDR2: SEHNR, FQNEAQ (reference sequence). The CDR3 loop reads CAGRGGGENENL.

The chain recombines TRBV4-3 with TRBJ2-3; TRBD1 matches at 9 bases. This CDR3 region has 14 residues. Per germline, CDR1 LGHNA and CDR2 YSLEER. J lost 5 bases, V lost 5 bases, and 5 bases had no gene match. DNA of the CDR3: TGCGCCAGCAGCACGGGACAGGGTCTAGATACGCAGTATTTT. Amino acid sequence: CASSTGQGLDTQYF.

The chain carries TRBV7-3 and TRBJ1-2; perhaps TRBD1 as D (5 bases). The V and J ends lost 0 bases and 11 bases respectively, with 22 bases between them. Germline loops: CDR1 SGHTA, CDR2 FQGTGA. The CDR3 sequence is 16 residues long. The DNA of the CDR3 is TGTGCCAGCAGCTTAACGCAGCGGGGGTACTACAATGAGTACACCTTC. Its translation is CASSLTQRGYYNEYTF.